Below are 22 T cell receptor beta chains sequenced from a single sample in a study of blood T cell repertoires in COVID-19. TCRdb's copy holds only in-frame clones and misses some; the assay was immunoSEQ multiplex PCR. The sample lists over 15,000 clones, approximately 80% seen once, with approximately 11% in the top ten. Material: peripheral blood. These TCRs come from a man at least 80 years old with acute or convalescent COVID-19.

With respect to this clone: The same CDR3 also results from other DNA sequences found in this sample. The V and J genes are TRBV12-3 or TRBV12-4 and TRBJ1-5; tentatively, D is TRBD1 (6 bases). The V and J ends lost 5 bases and 7 bases respectively, with 12 bases between them. CDR3 length: 13 amino acids. CDR3 DNA sequence: TGTGCCAGCAGTCTCCAGGGGAACCAGCCCCAGCATTTT. This encodes CASSLQGNQPQHF.

This chain links TRBV6-5 with TRBJ2-3; no clear D. V was pared by 7 bases and J by 2 bases, with 4 bases between. The CDR3 has 11 residues. The germline CDR1 and CDR2 sequences are MNHEY and SVGAGI. The CDR3 nucleotides read TGTGCCAGCATCAACACAGATACGCAGTATTTT. It translates to CASINTDTQYF.

V and J are TRBV18 and TRBJ1-5; tentatively, D is TRBD1 (6 bases). V lost 1 base to trimming and J lost 6 bases, with 10 bases between them. Germline V CDR1 and CDR2: KGHSH, LQKENI. The CDR3 extends over 14 amino acids. DNA for the CDR3: TGTGCCAGCTCACCACGGGGGGGGCCTCAGCCCCAGCATTTT. It codes for CASSPRGGPQPQHF.

The rearrangement uses TRBV9 and TRBJ1-4; TRBD1 matches at 9 bases. Germline loops: CDR1 SGDLS, CDR2 YYNGEE. V dropped 3 bases and J dropped 5; count of bases not matched to a gene: 8. There are 16 residues in the CDR3. CDR3 coding DNA: TGTGCCAGCAGCGCCCTACTACAGGGGGCGAATGAAAAACTGTTTTTT. This translates into CASSALLQGANEKLFF.

The chain couples TRBV29-1 to TRBJ1-2; possible D gene TRBD1, 5 bases. CDR1 and CDR2 from the germline V gene are SQVTM and ANQGSEA. This CDR3 is built from 14 residues. V gave up 7 bases and J gave up 4 bases, with 19 bases separating them. CDR3 residues: CSALLGGYVYGYTF. CDR3 DNA: TGCAGCGCGCTCCTGGGGGGTTACGTCTATGGCTACACCTTC.

The V call is TRBV6-1, the J call TRBJ1-2; no reliable D call. V lost 5 bases and J 5 bases, leaving 18 bases between the germline ends. CDR1 and CDR2 (germline): MNHNS, SASEGT. This CDR3 spans 15 amino acids. The chain's CDR3 is CASSSGEAGSYGYTF. CDR3 nucleotide sequence: TGTGCCAGCAGTTCCGGGGAGGCCGGAAGTTATGGCTACACCTTC.

The chain combines TRBV19 with TRBJ1-4, with no clear D. The germline gives CDR1 LNHDA, CDR2 SQIVND (reference sequence). V lost 5 bases to trimming and J lost 0 bases, with 10 bases between them. This CDR3 contains 15 residues. For the CDR3, the DNA is TGTGCCAGTAGTTCGGCGGATGCAACTAATGAAAAACTGTTTTTT. The encoded protein is CASSSADATNEKLFF.

V and J are TRBV11-1 and TRBJ2-1; TRBD1 agrees at 8 bases. CDR1 is SGHAT and CDR2 is FQDESV in the germline V gene (reference sequence). J lost 3 bases, V lost 5 bases, and 6 bases had no gene match. The CDR3 is 15 amino acids. In DNA form, the CDR3 reads TGTGCCAGCAGCACCGGGACAGGCAACTACAATGAGCAGTTCTTC. Residues: CASSTGTGNYNEQFF.

The chain uses TRBV7-2 and TRBJ1-5; maybe TRBD1 (6 bases). The CDR3 has 15 amino acids. Germline V lookup: CDR1 SGHTA, CDR2 FQGNSA. V lost 1 base and J 2 bases, leaving 9 bases between the germline ends. The chain's CDR3 is CASSLVEGGNQPQHF. CDR3 bases: TGTGCCAGCAGCTTAGTTGAGGGGGGCAATCAGCCCCAGCATTTT.

The rearrangement uses TRBV7-9 and TRBJ1-1; tentative D call: TRBD1 (6 bases). The V gene's germline CDR1 is SEHNR and CDR2 FQNEAQ (reference sequence). V lost 5 bases, J lost 0 bases, and 13 bases lay in between. This CDR3 has 15 residues. The chain's CDR3 is CASSRTGTMNTEAFF. The CDR3 bases are TGTGCCAGCAGCCGCACCGGGACAATGAACACTGAAGCTTTCTTT.

The chain recombines TRBV11-1 with TRBJ2-1; 7 bases map to TRBD2. CDR1 is SGHAT, CDR2 FQDESV, per germline (reference sequence). The CDR3 spans 16 residues. V dropped 4 bases and J dropped 1; count of bases not matched to a gene: 7. The DNA of the CDR3 is TGTGCCAGCAGCTCTTCGGGAGGAGAGTCCTACAATGAGCAGTTCTTC. Its protein product is CASSSSGGESYNEQFF.

The chain has TRBV9 and TRBJ2-2; TRBD1 matches 7 bases. CDR3 size: 15 residues. Germline CDR1 is SGDLS and CDR2 is YYNGEE. V shed 3 bases and J 5 bases; nucleotides not matched to a gene: 7. The CDR3 coding sequence is TGTGCCAGCAGCGGGTCACAGGGGCGGACCGGGGAGCTGTTTTTT. It is translated as CASSGSQGRTGELFF.

The rearrangement links TRBV9 to TRBJ1-1; D uncertain. CDR1 is SGDLS and CDR2 is YYNGEE in the germline V gene. This CDR3 has 13 residues. V gave up 4 bases and J gave up 6 bases, with 13 bases separating them. This chain's CDR3 is CASSPSPNAEAFF. The CDR3 region has the DNA TGTGCCAGCAGCCCTAGCCCAAACGCTGAAGCTTTCTTT.

This CDR3 reads CASSLIPGTGRRAQGSTDTQYF. CDR3 in DNA: TGTGCCAGCAGCTTAATACCCGGGACAGGGAGAAGAGCACAGGGAAGCACAGATACGCAGTATTTT. The rearrangement uses TRBV7-6 and TRBJ2-3; 9 bases match TRBD1. In germline, CDR1 is SGHVS, CDR2 FNYEAQ. The CDR3 has 22 residues. V lost 2 bases, J lost 0 bases, and 21 bases stayed unmatched.

The count of this clone is one. V is TRBV29-1 and J is TRBJ1-2; TRBD1 is a possible D gene (5 bases). V was pared by 5 bases and J by 3 bases, with 13 bases between. The germline gives CDR1 SQVTM, CDR2 ANQGSEA. The CDR3 is made up of 13 amino acids. CDR3 sequence: CSVQRGADYGYTF. CDR3 sequence (DNA): TGCAGCGTTCAAAGGGGCGCAGACTATGGCTACACCTTC.

The chain has TRBV30 and TRBJ1-1; 11 bases map to TRBD1. Germline V gives CDR1 GTSNPN, CDR2 SVGIG (reference sequence). The CDR3 spans 16 residues. The trim removed 5 bases at V and 3 bases at J, leaving 11 bases unmatched. The CDR3 region is CAWGGTGGAWDTEAFF. The CDR3 coding sequence is TGTGCCTGGGGAGGGACAGGGGGGGCTTGGGACACTGAAGCTTTCTTT.

This chain links TRBV27 with TRBJ2-7, with D possibly matching TRBD2 (7 bases). This CDR3 contains 15 residues. Deletions cut 4 bases from V and 1 base from J, with 14 bases between. Germline CDR1 MNHEY, CDR2 SMNVEV (reference sequence). In DNA form, the CDR3 reads TGTGCCAGCAGTTACGGGGGGCCCCAATCCTACGAGCAGTACTTC. Residues: CASSYGGPQSYEQYF.

V is TRBV13 and J is TRBJ2-1; TRBD2 is a possible D gene (6 bases). CDR3 size: 15 residues. Trimming took off 4 bases at V and 2 bases at J, with 12 bases between the two ends. Germline CDR1 and CDR2: PRHDT and FYEKMQ (reference sequence). The CDR3 bases are TGTGCCAGCAGCTACAAGGGACTGGCCTACAATGAGCAGTTCTTC. It codes for CASSYKGLAYNEQFF.

CDR3 coding DNA: TGTGCCAGCAGTTTAGAGGTCGACGGGGAGCTGTTTTTT. Translated, it gives CASSLEVDGELFF. The chain combines TRBV27 with TRBJ2-2; no clear D gene. V gave up 2 bases and J gave up 7 bases, with 8 bases separating them. Germline V gene data show CDR1 as MNHEY and CDR2 as SMNVEV (reference sequence). The CDR3 sequence is 13 residues long.

The V and J genes are TRBV6-2 or TRBV6-3 and TRBJ2-7, with TRBD2 matching over 8 bases. The CDR3 length is 15 residues. Trimming cost V 0 bases and J 0 bases; bases outside gene matches: 1. Looked up from germline, CDR1 is MNHEY and CDR2 is SVGEGT. DNA for the CDR3: TGTGCCAGCAGTTACTCCGGGACTAGCTCCTACGAGCAGTACTTC. This gives the protein CASSYSGTSSYEQYF.

As concerns this clone: Other DNA sequences within the sample encode an identical CDR3. The gene calls are TRBV6-6 and TRBJ2-5, with 11 bases aligning to TRBD1. The CDR3 consists of 17 residues. Trimming cost V 5 bases and J 4 bases; bases outside gene matches: 12. Germline-derived CDR1 and CDR2 are MNHNY and SVGAGI (reference sequence). CDR3: CASSLTGTGGGRETQYF. CDR3 nucleotide sequence: TGTGCCAGCAGTCTTACCGGGACAGGGGGGGGGCGAGAGACCCAGTACTTC.

The chain links TRBV6-5 to TRBJ1-2; TRBD1 might be the D (5 bases). Germline CDR1 MNHEY, CDR2 SVGAGI. V lost 5 bases and J 4 bases, leaving 14 bases between the germline ends. CDR3 length: 14 amino acids. The CDR3 DNA reads as TGTGCCAGCAGTCCTGATCAGGGAAGCTATGGCTACACCTTC. Its translation is CASSPDQGSYGYTF.